This paragraph reports one T cell receptor beta chain. Its antigen is still unknown. This entry belongs to a study of response to subunit inactivated influenza vaccine. Study results and caveats: Authors suggested each seasonal flu vaccination may recruit only limited numbers of new T cells.

Trimming left V 7 bases short and J 4 bases short, with 8 bases between. The germline gives CDR1 SQVTM, CDR2 ANQGSEA. The CDR3 spans 11 residues. One entry per CDR3 protein results from TCRdb running MiXCR on the RT-PCR reads. The sample yields 450,000 to 550,000 distinct CDR3 sequences, less than 30% seen once. Sequencing used CD4+ T cells sorted from PBMCs, obtained more than 4 days after vaccination. The rearrangement uses TRBV29-1 and TRBJ2-1, with D hard to call. The TCR was taken from a man aged 50-59 years who received an inactivated influenza vaccine. The CDR3: CSAKKYNEQFF. In DNA, the CDR3 is TGCAGCGCCAAGAAGTACAATGAGCAGTTCTTC.